Listed below are T cell receptor beta chains from one sample, sequenced in a study of OX40 agonist ivuxolimab in advanced cancers. Assay: immunoSEQ multiplex PCR; the TCRdb copy retains only in-frame clones and omits some. The sample holds about 80,000 clones, about 86% seen once. The input for sequencing was CD4+ or CD8+ T cells sorted from blood, taken in a trial of the OX40 agonist ivuxolimab. The receptors were gathered from an adult with an advanced solid tumor such as melanoma, head and neck, liver or kidney cancer. The CDR3 runs from the conserved cysteine through the conserved F or W. The D gene is left open where the match is weak. Only part of the rows carry a size: once, few, many, or a class if the clone is expanded.

v_gene	abundance	d_gene	j_gene	CDR3aa	CDR3nt
TRBV5-6	once	-	TRBJ2-5	CASSLGTGWTQYF	TGTGCCAGCAGCTTGGGCACTGGATGGACCCAGTACTTC
TRBV5-6	once	-	TRBJ2-5	CASSLGLAGQETQYF	TGTGCCAGCAGCTTGGGTTTGGCCGGCCAAGAGACCCAGTACTTC
TRBV11-2	few	-	TRBJ1-2	CASSLGSIVRGYTF	TGTGCCAGCAGCTTAGGCAGCATCGTACGGGGCTACACCTTC
TRBV18	-	-	TRBJ2-3	CASSPSSRRGTDTQYF	TGTGCCAGCTCACCCTCCAGCAGGAGAGGCACAGATACGCAGTATTTT
TRBV19	-	-	TRBJ2-1	CASSIRQANEQFF	TGTGCCAGTAGTATAAGACAGGCCAATGAGCAGTTCTTC
TRBV4-1	-	TRBD1	TRBJ2-5	CASSLGTDPRRETQYF	TGCGCCAGCAGCCTCGGGACAGACCCACGCAGGGAGACCCAGTACTTC
TRBV25-1	-	-	TRBJ2-7	CASTTLYEQYF	TGTGCCAGCACTACCCTTTACGAGCAGTACTTC
TRBV9	-	-	TRBJ1-2	CASSVETGDRDGYTF	TGTGCCAGCAGCGTAGAAACGGGGGATAGAGATGGCTACACCTTC
TRBV30	-	-	TRBJ2-2	CAWTARDTGELFF	TGTGCCTGGACCGCGAGGGATACCGGGGAGCTGTTTTTT
TRBV7-8	-	-	TRBJ1-3	CASSLFSPPGNTIYF	TGTGCCAGCAGCTTATTCAGCCCGCCTGGAAACACCATATATTTT
TRBV29-1	many	TRBD1	TRBJ1-2	CSVSQGTGEGYTF	TGCAGCGTTAGTCAGGGGACAGGGGAAGGCTACACCTTC
TRBV29-1	-	-	TRBJ1-2	CSETRGAQADYGYTF	TGCAGCGAAACGAGGGGGGCGCAGGCGGACTATGGCTACACCTTC
TRBV5-1	-	-	TRBJ1-5	CASSKGKNQPQHF	TGCGCCAGCAGCAAAGGGAAGAATCAGCCCCAGCATTTT
TRBV15	-	-	TRBJ1-2	CATSRDVRGAGYTF	TGTGCCACCAGCAGAGATGTGAGGGGAGCTGGCTACACCTTC
TRBV7-9	-	-	TRBJ1-1	CASSLGAVAEAFF	TGTGCCAGCAGCTTAGGGGCAGTTGCTGAAGCTTTCTTT
TRBV25-1	-	-	TRBJ2-1	CASSEVIFGSDFYNEQFF	TGTGCCAGCAGTGAGGTAATCTTCGGCTCTGACTTCTACAATGAGCAGTTCTTC
TRBV28	few	-	TRBJ1-5	CASSGYGWNQPQHF	TGTGCCAGCAGCGGGTACGGGTGGAATCAGCCCCAGCATTTT
TRBV2	-	-	TRBJ2-5	CASTQVKGGFQETQYF	TGTGCCAGCACACAAGTAAAAGGGGGGTTCCAAGAGACCCAGTACTTC
TRBV19	-	-	TRBJ2-1	CASTNFPGQGRSGSFYNEQFF	TGTGCCAGTACCAACTTTCCGGGACAGGGTCGTAGCGGGAGTTTCTACAATGAGCAGTTCTTC
TRBV19	-	-	TRBJ2-5	CASSISRERETQYF	TGTGCCAGTAGTATATCCCGGGAGCGAGAGACCCAGTACTTC
TRBV4-2	few	TRBD1	TRBJ1-2	CASSQADRGPDYGYTF	TGTGCCAGCAGCCAAGCCGACAGGGGTCCAGACTATGGCTACACCTTC
TRBV4-3	-	TRBD1	TRBJ2-2	CASSQGQGARELFF	TGCGCCAGCAGCCAGGGACAGGGGGCGAGGGAGCTGTTTTTT
TRBV10-3	-	-	TRBJ2-3	CAISESTILTDTQYF	TGTGCCATCAGTGAGTCCACGATCCTCACAGATACGCAGTATTTT
TRBV11-3	-	-	TRBJ2-5	CASSGGSQETQYF	TGTGCCAGCAGCGGGGGCAGCCAAGAGACCCAGTACTTC
TRBV27	-	-	TRBJ1-3	CASSSGGGNTIYF	TGTGCCAGCAGTTCCGGGGGTGGAAACACCATATATTTT
TRBV4-2	once	-	TRBJ1-5	CASSQVGGFVSQPQHF	TGTGCCAGCAGCCAAGTAGGAGGGTTCGTATCTCAGCCCCAGCATTTT
TRBV6-1	-	-	TRBJ2-2	CASKGYGELFF	TGTGCCAGCAAGGGGTACGGGGAGCTGTTTTTT
TRBV7-2	-	-	TRBJ2-3	CASSSTGWADTQYF	TGTGCCAGCAGCTCAACAGGTTGGGCAGATACGCAGTATTTT
TRBV4-2	-	TRBD1	TRBJ1-5	CASSQAGGGQPQHF	TGTGCCAGCAGCCAAGCAGGGGGCGGACAGCCCCAGCATTTT
TRBV9	-	-	TRBJ2-1	CASSVTTTNEQFF	TGTGCCAGCAGCGTAACTACGACGAATGAGCAGTTCTTC
TRBV28	once	-	TRBJ2-3	CASSPTGGPADTQYF	TGTGCCAGCAGTCCGACGGGGGGCCCCGCAGATACGCAGTATTTT
TRBV9	-	TRBD1	TRBJ2-3	CASSGGTGSTDTQYF	TGTGCCAGCAGCGGGGGGACAGGGAGCACAGATACGCAGTATTTT
TRBV19	-	-	TRBJ1-4	CASSSPTVRGEKLFF	TGTGCCAGTAGTTCCCCGACGGTCCGGGGTGAAAAACTGTTTTTT
TRBV28	-	TRBD1	TRBJ1-1	CASRAGGMNTEAFF	TGTGCCAGCAGGGCAGGGGGTATGAACACTGAAGCTTTCTTT
TRBV19	-	TRBD2	TRBJ2-1	CASSSSGRLYEQFF	TGTGCCAGTAGTTCTAGCGGGAGGCTCTATGAGCAGTTCTTC
TRBV11-1	few	-	TRBJ1-5	CPRPSNQPQHF	TGTCCCCGCCCCAGCAATCAGCCCCAGCATTTT
TRBV28	-	TRBD1	TRBJ1-2	CATRRPGQGADGYTF	TGTGCCACCCGGCGGCCGGGACAGGGGGCTGATGGCTACACCTTC
TRBV7-6	-	TRBD1	TRBJ2-3	CASRSQTGPYSDTQYF	TGTGCCAGCAGAAGCCAGACAGGGCCTTATTCAGATACGCAGTATTTT
TRBV19	-	-	TRBJ2-4	CASSPRVGVGKNIQYF	TGTGCCAGTAGTCCCCGAGTGGGGGTAGGCAAAAACATTCAGTACTTC
TRBV21-1	-	-	TRBJ1-4	CASSKRTGFNEKLFF	TGTGCCAGCAGCAAACGGACAGGATTTAATGAAAAACTGTTTTTT
TRBV11-2	-	-	TRBJ1-2	CASSLEGSANYGYTF	TGTGCCAGCAGCTTAGAGGGATCAGCAAACTATGGCTACACCTTC
TRBV4-1	-	TRBD1	TRBJ1-5	CASSQDQGTGYQPQHF	TGCGCCAGCAGCCAAGATCAGGGGACAGGGTATCAGCCCCAGCATTTT
TRBV29-1	once	-	TRBJ1-2	CSVTGTNNYGYTF	TGCAGCGTGACCGGGACAAATAACTATGGCTACACCTTC
TRBV18	-	TRBD1	TRBJ1-4	CASSPDRATNEKLFF	TGTGCCAGCTCACCTGACAGGGCAACTAATGAAAAACTGTTTTTT
TRBV5-6	-	-	TRBJ2-1	CASSMGYGAGPSGEFF	TGTGCCAGCAGCATGGGGTACGGGGCCGGGCCAAGCGGCGAGTTCTTC
TRBV7-2	-	-	TRBJ2-3	CASSLGAGTDTQYF	TGTGCCAGCAGCTTAGGGGCGGGCACAGATACGCAGTATTTT
TRBV6-6	-	-	TRBJ1-2	CASSDGGGVDYGYTF	TGTGCCAGCAGTGACGGCGGGGGCGTTGACTATGGCTACACCTTC
TRBV7-9	-	-	TRBJ2-3	CASSLAGRTDTQYF	TGTGCCAGCAGCTTAGCAGGGAGGACAGATACGCAGTATTTT
TRBV18	-	TRBD1	TRBJ2-5	CASSPWDSQETQYF	TGTGCCAGCTCCCCCTGGGACAGCCAAGAGACCCAGTACTTC
TRBV7-2	-	-	TRBJ1-5	CASSLRGQGGNQPQHF	TGTGCCAGCAGCTTGAGGGGCCAGGGTGGCAATCAGCCCCAGCATTTT
TRBV5-1	-	-	TRBJ1-4	CASSPTETVREKLFF	TGCGCCAGCAGCCCCACCGAGACTGTTAGAGAAAAACTGTTTTTT
TRBV7-9	-	-	TRBJ2-1	CASSAHNEQFF	TGTGCCAGCAGCGCTCACAATGAGCAGTTCTTC
TRBV15	-	TRBD2	TRBJ2-1	CATSRDYLAGVQGNEQFF	TGTGCCACCAGCAGAGATTACCTAGCGGGGGTCCAGGGCAATGAGCAGTTCTTC
TRBV2	-	TRBD1	TRBJ2-5	CARRQGSQGTQYF	TGTGCCAGACGACAGGGCTCACAAGGGACCCAGTACTTC
TRBV29-1	-	TRBD1	TRBJ2-6	CSVEGQGTAGANVLTF	TGCAGCGTTGAGGGACAGGGGACGGCTGGGGCCAACGTCCTGACTTTC
TRBV2	-	-	TRBJ1-1	CASSVSNTEAFF	TGTGCCAGCAGTGTTTCGAACACTGAAGCTTTCTTT
TRBV18	-	-	TRBJ2-2	CASSPSNRVTGELFF	TGTGCCAGCTCACCAAGTAACAGGGTGACCGGGGAGCTGTTTTTT
TRBV14	-	-	TRBJ2-5	CASSQQGETQYF	TGTGCCAGCAGCCAACAGGGGGAGACCCAGTACTTC
TRBV19	-	TRBD2	TRBJ2-2	CASSFLGLAGGPIPGELFF	TGTGCCAGTAGTTTCCTGGGACTAGCGGGAGGGCCCATCCCCGGGGAGCTGTTTTTT
TRBV12-5	-	TRBD2	TRBJ2-2	CASGLTGLAGVRTGELFF	TGTGCTAGTGGTTTGACCGGACTAGCGGGAGTTAGGACCGGGGAGCTGTTTTTT